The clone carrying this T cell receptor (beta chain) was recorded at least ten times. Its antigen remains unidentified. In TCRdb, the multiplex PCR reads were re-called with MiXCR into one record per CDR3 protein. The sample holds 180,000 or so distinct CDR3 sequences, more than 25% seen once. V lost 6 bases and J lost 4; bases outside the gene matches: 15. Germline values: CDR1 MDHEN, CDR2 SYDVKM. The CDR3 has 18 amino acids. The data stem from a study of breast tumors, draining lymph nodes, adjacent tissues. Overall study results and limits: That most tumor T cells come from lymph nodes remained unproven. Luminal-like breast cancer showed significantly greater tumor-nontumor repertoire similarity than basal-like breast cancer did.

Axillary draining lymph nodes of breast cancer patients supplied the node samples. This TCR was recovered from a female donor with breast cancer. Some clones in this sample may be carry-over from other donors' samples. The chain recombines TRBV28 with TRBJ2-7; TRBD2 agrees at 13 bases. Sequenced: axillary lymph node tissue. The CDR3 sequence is CASSTGIQTSGRAYEQYF. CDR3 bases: TGTGCCAGCAGCACCGGGATCCAAACTAGCGGGAGGGCTTACGAGCAGTACTTC.